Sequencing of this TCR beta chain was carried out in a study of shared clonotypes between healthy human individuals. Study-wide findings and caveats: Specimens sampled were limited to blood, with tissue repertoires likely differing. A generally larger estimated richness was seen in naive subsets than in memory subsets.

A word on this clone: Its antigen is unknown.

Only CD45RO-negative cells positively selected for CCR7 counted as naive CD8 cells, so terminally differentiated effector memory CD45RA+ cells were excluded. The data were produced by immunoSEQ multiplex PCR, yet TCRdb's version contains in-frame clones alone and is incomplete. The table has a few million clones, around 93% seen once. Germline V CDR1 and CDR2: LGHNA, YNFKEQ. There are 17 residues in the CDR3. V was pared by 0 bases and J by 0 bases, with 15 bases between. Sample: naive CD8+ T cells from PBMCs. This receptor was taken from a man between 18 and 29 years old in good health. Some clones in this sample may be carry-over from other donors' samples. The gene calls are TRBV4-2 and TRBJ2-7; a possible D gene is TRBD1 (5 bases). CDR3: CASSQESAQVYSYEQYF. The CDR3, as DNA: TGTGCCAGCAGCCAAGAGAGCGCACAGGTCTACTCCTACGAGCAGTACTTC.